This T cell receptor beta chain was identified in a study of identifying expanded T cells in peripheral blood (dated by TCRdb to between 2018 and 2021). With regard to the full study: Technical replicates were generated by sequencing separate aliquots of the same genomic DNA pool, and four replicates were compared pairwise. Study-wide conclusions, independent of this receptor: Across all healthy-donor time intervals, the beta-binomial model significantly lowered both the number of clones called differentially abundant and the false-positive rate. The binomial model flagged 0.9 to 1.5 differentially abundant clones between technical replicates but approximately 15 over around two weeks and about 19 over around four weeks. The authors expected that over much longer intervals, such as months to years, biological variance in healthy repertoires might increase even further. Variance in clone template counts between approximately 2-week samples significantly increased with total template count across all healthy donors.

Including the terminal cysteine and phenylalanine, the CDR3 comprises 13 residues. Here the CDR3 DNA is all that survives: 39 bases in frame from base 1. CDR1 and CDR2, per the germline V gene, are MNHEY and SVGAGI. V and J are trimmed by 5 bases and 5 bases, and the gene matches miss 2 bases of the junction. TCRbeta CDR3 regions were profiled with the immunoSEQ Assay using bias-controlled multiplex PCR amplification of genomic DNA. Under the source paper's analysis protocol: To quantify the absolute abundance of each unique TCRbeta CDR3 region, the sequences were collapsed and filtered. Two models were used to test differential abundance: a binomial model (Fisher-equivalent) and a beta-binomial model that adds time-dependent variance fitted from healthy donors. Clones with fewer than 5 combined templates were removed, and a clone was called differentially abundant if the clone's Benjamini-Hochberg FDR was below 0.01. The form v = (b*log(k)+a)^2 was used to model beta-binomial variance as a function of total template count across the two samples. TCRdb re-hosts the immuneACCESS table, in-frame sequences only. Its copies lack some clones; in the studies checked, an unresolved V gene accounts for under half of them, and the cause for the rest is not known. V and J calls and clone size are copied from that table; D and trimming were computed from the DNA. Recorded for this sample are around 100,000 clones; over 80% of them occurred a single time. Of the sample, just over 5.5% is held by the ten largest clones.

During the collection period, no immune events, such as infections, were documented for the healthy donors. To calibrate time-dependent variance in a beta-binomial model of T-cell clone differential abundance, blood repertoires from healthy donors were used as a training cohort. The training cohort was composed of some ten healthy donors, 3 female and 7 male. Donor ages ranged from about 29 to 65 years, with an average of around 45 years. Obtained from a commercial supplier, whole blood was collected from each healthy donor at three time points set approximately two weeks apart. Genomic DNA was extracted from unsorted whole blood for immunosequencing. Remarks on this clone: This clone's antigen is unknown. No much larger clone is present one base from it, and per-base qualities are unavailable.

Rearrangement joined TRBV6-5 to TRBJ2-2; TRBD1 aligns with 7 central bases. The receptor's source is a person aged 18 to 75 in good health. The sequenced sample was blood. The CDR3 reads as follows: CASSGTATGELFF. The sequenced DNA: TGTGCCAGCAGTGGGACAGCTACCGGGGAGCTGTTTTTT.